The clone carrying this TCR beta chain was counted only a few times. The antigen is not known. The isolated RNA, all of it, was reverse transcribed, so expressed TCRB transcripts were what got sequenced. An average roughly 3.5 million reads came from naive, central memory and regulatory T cell samples. Sequencing was performed with immunoSEQ multiplex PCR; in TCRdb, only in-frame clones are kept and a portion is missing. Of about 390,000 clones listed, 8.5% to 10% were seen once; the top ten hold about 0.64%. The data are from a study of beta chain features in type 1 diabetes. Per germline, CDR1 GTSNPN and CDR2 SVGIG (reference sequence). V lost 0 bases and J lost 11, with 10 bases in between. The CDR3 is 11 amino acids. General study points: Fewer insertions but more deletions were seen at VDJ junctions in type 1 diabetes patients. Among patients with Type 1 diabetes, TCRB CDR3s were moderately but significantly shorter in every one of the four CD4+ subsets.

The sequenced sample consisted of central memory CD4+ T cells from blood. The rearrangement links TRBV30 to TRBJ1-1; a weak D match, TRBD1 (6 bases). The origin of this receptor is a man younger than 40 with type 1 diabetes. The CDR3 nucleotides read TGTGCCTGGAGTGTAGGGGGTGCGGCTTTCTTT. This translates into CAWSVGGAAFF.